What follows are 13 T cell receptor beta chains derived from one specimen sequenced in a study of CD8+CD57+ T cells in acquired aplastic anemia. Genomic DNA, the template, was used for profiling of the TCR beta VDJ and CDR3. Using its own MiXCR run on the reads, TCRdb lists one record per CDR3 protein. This table has a few hundred thousand distinct CDR3 sequences, around 33% appearing once. Only patients with CD8+CD57+ cell expansion on flow cytometry were chosen for sequencing. Sequencing was performed on sorted CD4+, CD8+, or CD8+CD57+ T cells (not recorded which) from PBMCs. The receptors shown here come from a human donor with aplastic anemia.

For this clonotype: A much larger clone lies one base from this, so it may be a read error. The rearrangement uses TRBV20-1 and TRBJ1-5; 8 nucleotides align to TRBD1. This CDR3 comprises 13 residues. Looked up from germline, CDR1 is DFQATT and CDR2 is SNEGSKA (reference sequence). This CDR3 reads CGARGDRYQPQHF. CDR3 DNA sequence: TGCGGTGCTAGGGGGGACAGGTATCAGCCCCAGCATTTT.

This clonotype is a singleton in its sample. The CDR3 here is CASETARNEQFF. The CDR3 bases are TGTGCCAGTGAGACAGCGAGGAATGAGCAGTTCTTC. The gene calls are TRBV2 and TRBJ2-1, with a weak D call TRBD1 (5 bases). CDR3 size: 12 residues. Germline lookup yields CDR1 SNHLY and CDR2 FYNNEI. V was trimmed by 9 bases and J by 7 bases, leaving 13 bases between them.

In this sample, this clonotype turned up many times. The rearrangement joins TRBV15 to TRBJ2-1; perhaps TRBD1 as D (6 bases). Germline V lookup: CDR1 LNHNV, CDR2 YYDKDF (reference sequence). This CDR3 region has 16 residues. Trimming took off 0 bases at V and 6 bases at J, with 15 bases between the two ends. The CDR3 bases are TGTGCCACCAGCAGAGAACAGGGATGGTTAGGCAATGAGCAGTTCTTC. Protein: CATSREQGWLGNEQFF.

The chain carries TRBV2 and TRBJ2-6; D remains ambiguous. The CDR3 runs to 14 residues. V lost 11 bases to trimming and J lost 1 base, with 12 bases between them. The germline V gene has CDR1 SNHLY and CDR2 FYNNEI. The CDR3 sequence: CAGSSWSGANVLTF. CDR3 bases: TGTGCCGGGTCCTCATGGTCTGGGGCCAACGTCCTGACTTTC.

This clonotype has at least ten counts. The V gene is TRBV29-1, the J gene TRBJ2-1, with D hard to call. Trimming removed 6 bases at V and 6 bases at J, with 18 bases between. CDR1 and CDR2 from the germline V gene are SQVTM and ANQGSEA. The CDR3 runs to 14 residues. The CDR3 DNA follows: TGCAGCGTCACGTGGTTAGGACGTCGCAATGAGCAGTTCTTC. Translating it yields CSVTWLGRRNEQFF.

The CDR3 reads CASSQQVNTEAFF. CDR3 nucleotides: TGTGCCAGCAGCCAGCAAGTGAACACTGAAGCTTTCTTT. This chain joins TRBV14 and TRBJ1-1, with unresolved D. CDR1 and CDR2 (germline): SGHDN, FVKESK. This CDR3 spans 13 amino acids. Trimming shortened V by 3 bases and J by 0 bases, and 5 bases separated the two germline ends. Complete variable domain (other parts from reference TRBV14 and TRBJ1-1): EAGVTQFPSHSVIEKGQTVTLRCDPISGHDNLYWYRRVMGKEIKFLLHFVKESKQDESGMPNNRFLAERTGGTYSTLKVQPAELEDSGVYFCASSQQVNTEAFFGQGTRLTVV.

V gene TRBV14 combines with J gene TRBJ2-3, with D possibly TRBD1 on 5 matching bases. V lost 2 bases, J lost 4 bases, and 16 bases lay in between. Germline CDR1 and CDR2: SGHDN and FVKESK. The CDR3 extends over 16 amino acids. CDR3 nucleotides: TGTGCCAGCAGCCAAACCGACAGAGACAAAGCAGATACGCAGTATTTT. Translation gives CASSQTDRDKADTQYF.

This clonotype was counted many times. The rearrangement links TRBV7-2 to TRBJ2-7; unclear D gene. Trimming removed 3 bases from V and 2 bases from J, with 11 bases in between. Germline V CDR1 and CDR2: SGHTA, FQGNSA. The CDR3 runs 14 residues. CDR3 nucleotides: TGTGCCAGCAGCTTGCTTTCGAGACCCTACGAGCAGTACTTC. It is translated as CASSLLSRPYEQYF.

The table lists this clonotype with a count of one. V gene TRBV2 combines with J gene TRBJ1-1; D is perhaps TRBD1 (5 bases). This CDR3 region has 14 residues. Germline CDR1 is SNHLY and CDR2 is FYNNEI. Trimming removed 2 bases from V and 5 bases from J, with 12 bases in between. For the CDR3, the DNA is TGTGCCAGCAGTGAACAGGCCGGGGGGACTGAAGCTTTCTTT. It yields the protein CASSEQAGGTEAFF.

The rearrangement links TRBV15 to TRBJ2-5, with 8 bases fitting TRBD1. The CDR3 runs 17 residues. Germline CDR1 is LNHNV and CDR2 is YYDKDF (reference sequence). The trim removed 0 bases at V and 5 bases at J, leaving 11 bases unmatched. This CDR3 is CATSRDRGTGQGETQYF. In nucleotides, the CDR3 is TGTGCCACCAGCAGAGATAGGGGGACAGGCCAAGGGGAGACCCAGTACTTC.

This clonotype was seen just once. It may be a read error: a sequence one base away is much more abundant. The gene calls are TRBV19 and TRBJ2-3; possible D gene TRBD1, 5 bases. The CDR3 extends over 13 amino acids. Per the germline V gene, CDR1 is LNHDA and CDR2 is SQIVND (reference sequence). CDR3 amino acids: CASTRDGTGTQYF. In DNA form, the CDR3 reads TGTGCCAGTACACGTGACGGCACAGGTACGCAGTATTTT.

This clonotype was observed once. The limits of the CDR3 on the DNA are not certain, so only TCRdb's listed CDR3 is given. The V gene is TRBV7-5, the J gene TRBJ2-7; TRBD1 was called by the table and not checked on the DNA. TRBV7-5 is a pseudogene segment. The CDR3 is 15 residues long, counting both termini. The CDR3 is CISVSEAQDMYEQYF.

This clonotype has more than one count but fewer than ten. The chain couples TRBV5-5 to TRBJ2-7; 9 bases line up with TRBD1. The junction had 7 bases not matched to a gene; V was cut back by 0 bases and J by 6 bases. This CDR3 is built from 15 residues. Germline loops: CDR1 SGHKS, CDR2 YYEKEE (reference sequence). CDR3 coding DNA: TGTGCCAGCAGCTTGGAGCCGGACAGGGGATCCGAGCAGTACTTC. As protein: CASSLEPDRGSEQYF.